Listed here are 9 T cell receptor beta chains from one sample, sequenced in a study of cytomegalovirus exposure and HLA in healthy donors. Primers for the PCR totalled 60 Vbeta and 13 Jbeta. Sequencing used immunoSEQ multiplex PCR; TCRdb keeps in-frame clones, though not all of them. Here the sample spans 75,000 to 95,000 clones, roughly 63% being singletons. The sequencing sample was made of PBMCs. The receptor set was obtained from a woman aged 50 to 65 in good health and CMV-seropositive.

CDR3 nucleotides: TGTGCCAGCAGCTTAGAGGGGTATGAAGCTTTCTTT. The encoded protein is CASSLEGYEAFF. This chain uses TRBV7-9 with TRBJ1-1; D is perhaps TRBD1 (5 bases). With 1 base removed from V and 7 bases from J, the gap between germline ends came to 7 bases. Germline CDR1 SEHNR, CDR2 FQNEAQ (reference sequence). The CDR3 covers 12 residues.

About this clone itself: A read error may account for a junction end that differs from germline. This chain connects TRBV2 to TRBJ2-7, with D hard to call. This CDR3 is 14 amino acids long. CDR1 and CDR2 from the germline V gene are SNHLY and FYNNEI. Written as DNA, the CDR3 is TGTGCCAGCATTGAACTTGGCAACTCCTACGAGCAGTACTTC. It encodes CASIELGNSYEQYF.

The rearrangement joins TRBV9 to TRBJ2-5, with 8 nucleotides matching TRBD1. The J segment lost 4 bases and the V segment lost 0 bases, leaving 8 bases of the junction unmatched. The germline V gene encodes CDR1 SGDLS and CDR2 YYNGEE. The length of the CDR3 is 16 residues. CDR3 sequence (DNA): TGTGCCAGCAGCGTAGGGCAGGGGGCATGGGGAGAGACCCAGTACTTC. Translating it yields CASSVGQGAWGETQYF.

This chain links TRBV28 with TRBJ1-2; D gene unclear. The CDR3 length is 14 residues. V shed 3 bases and J shed 4 bases, with 12 bases lying between them. CDR1 and CDR2 from the germline V gene are MDHEN and SYDVKM. CDR3 sequence (DNA): TGTGCCAGCAGTTTCCAGGCAATCGGCTATGGCTACACCTTC. Its translation: CASSFQAIGYGYTF.

This clone was detected a few times. The gene calls are TRBV6-1 and TRBJ1-5, with D possibly matching TRBD1 (5 bases). This CDR3 has 15 residues. CDR1 and CDR2 from the germline V gene are MNHNS and SASEGT. V was clipped by 1 base and J by 6 bases, with 13 bases between them. CDR3: CASSEELQGGQPQHF. The CDR3 DNA is TGTGCCAGCAGTGAAGAGCTCCAGGGAGGTCAGCCCCAGCATTTT.

This chain uses TRBV5-5 with TRBJ2-7, with TRBD1 matching 8 bases. V was pared by 5 bases and J by 4 bases, with 17 bases of the junction left unmatched. This CDR3 is built from 17 residues. Germline loops: CDR1 SGHKS, CDR2 YYEKEE (reference sequence). The CDR3 here is CASSGDRGISTSYEQYF. The DNA of the CDR3 is TGTGCCAGCAGTGGCGACAGGGGTATATCCACATCATACGAGCAGTACTTC.

The chain links TRBV7-6 to TRBJ2-5, with 11 bases lining up with TRBD2. The CDR3 has 17 amino acids. Germline CDR1 is SGHVS and CDR2 is FNYEAQ. V lost 1 base, J lost 5 bases, and 9 bases stayed unmatched. The CDR3 DNA reads TGTGCCAGCAGCTTAGGTCAGCCTAGCGGGGGGATGGAGACCCAGTACTTC. Amino acids: CASSLGQPSGGMETQYF.

The chain links TRBV27 to TRBJ2-6, with D uncertain. Germline V gene sequence: CDR1 MNHEY, CDR2 SMNVEV (reference sequence). CDR3 size: 15 residues. The V end was cut by 4 bases, the J end by 0 bases, with 7 bases between. CDR3 bases: TGTGCCAGCAGTTCCACCGGCTCTGGGGCCAACGTCCTGACTTTC. Protein product: CASSSTGSGANVLTF.

The rearrangement links TRBV7-9 to TRBJ1-5; D call uncertain. CDR3 length equals 12 residues. With 3 bases removed from V and 6 bases from J, the gap between germline ends came to 6 bases. Germline loops: CDR1 SEHNR, CDR2 FQNEAQ (reference sequence). The CDR3 region has the DNA TGTGCCAGCAGCTTTGGGAGTCAGCCCCAGCATTTT. It encodes CASSFGSQPQHF.